This TCR beta chain was documented in a study of cytomegalovirus exposure and HLA in healthy donors. In the case of this clone: Its matching antigen is unknown.

Germline CDR1 is KGHSH and CDR2 is LQKENI. This CDR3 is built from 14 residues. Trimming stripped 3 bases from V and 0 bases from J, with 9 bases between. General study results and limits: Several top significant clusters appeared, in a later analysis, to be linked to common viral pathogens. Owing to their indistinguishability, certain V segments, notably TRBV6-2 and TRBV6-3, were excluded.

The PCR ran on 60 Vbeta and 13 Jbeta primers. Profiling relied on immunoSEQ multiplex PCR, and the TCRdb table lists in-frame clones only, not all of them. The data show approximately 190,000 clones, approximately 80% seen once. Source material: PBMCs. The gene calls are TRBV18 and TRBJ2-7, with no clear D. The sequence was obtained from a woman between 18 and 29 years old in good health and CMV-seronegative. The CDR3 loop is CASSPGRASYEQYF. DNA of the CDR3: TGTGCCAGCTCACCGGGCCGTGCCTCCTACGAGCAGTACTTC.